Presented here are 22 T cell receptor beta chains from one specimen sequenced in a study of cytomegalovirus exposure and HLA in healthy donors. It was with 60 Vbeta and 13 Jbeta primers that the PCR ran. Using immunoSEQ multiplex PCR, the repertoire was profiled, and TCRdb retains in-frame clones only, with some absent. The repertoire table contains about 150,000 clones. Sequences were obtained from PBMCs. The receptor source for this set is a woman aged 50 to 65 in good health and CMV-seronegative.

The genes are TRBV11-3 and TRBJ2-3; TRBD2 matches 7 bases. The germline CDR1 and CDR2 sequences are SGHNT and YENEEA. V lost 2 bases and J lost 2; bases outside the gene matches: 1. The CDR3 is 14 amino acids. CDR3 amino acids: CASSLLADTDTQYF. CDR3 in DNA: TGTGCCAGCAGCTTACTAGCGGACACAGATACGCAGTATTTT.

V gene TRBV5-4 combines with J gene TRBJ2-5; TRBD2 matches 8 bases. V trimming: 4 bases; J trimming: 4 bases; junction bases outside the gene matches: 12. This CDR3 spans 16 amino acids. Germline CDR1 and CDR2: SGHNT and YYREEE (reference sequence). This chain's CDR3 is CASSRGGADLGETQYF. CDR3 DNA: TGTGCCAGCAGCCGGGGGGGCGCGGATCTAGGAGAGACCCAGTACTTC.

The rearrangement joins TRBV11-1 to TRBJ2-7; 11 bases line up with TRBD1. V gave up 6 bases and J gave up 3 bases; unmatched junction bases: 4. Germline CDR1 is SGHAT and CDR2 is FQDESV (reference sequence). The CDR3 is 14 residues long. CDR3 sequence (DNA): TGTGCCAGCAGTCGGACAGGGGGCATCTACGAGCAGTACTTC. It translates to CASSRTGGIYEQYF.

The rearrangement joins TRBV28 to TRBJ1-5; D is ambiguous. CDR3 length: 14 amino acids. CDR1 is MDHEN, CDR2 SYDVKM, per germline. Trimming left V 9 bases short and J 0 bases short, with 12 bases between. The CDR3 nucleotides are TGTGCCAGTAGTCTCCGGTTTAGCAATCAGCCCCAGCATTTT. The encoded protein is CASSLRFSNQPQHF.

The CDR3 protein is CASSFGGRETQYF. Written as DNA, the CDR3 is TGCGCCAGCAGCTTCGGCGGGAGAGAGACCCAGTACTTC. This rearrangement joins TRBV5-1 to TRBJ2-5; TRBD2 agrees at 7 bases. CDR1 is SGHRS and CDR2 is YFSETQ in the germline V gene. The junction had 2 bases not matched to a gene; V was cut back by 2 bases and J by 4 bases. This CDR3 region has 13 residues.

This chain connects TRBV5-1 to TRBJ1-1; perhaps TRBD1 as D (5 bases). The V end was cut by 4 bases, the J end by 3 bases, with 19 bases between. This CDR3 contains 16 residues. CDR1 SGHRS and CDR2 YFSETQ come from the germline V gene. CDR3 in amino acids: CASSPRDLSADTEAFF. The CDR3 DNA reads as TGCGCCAGCAGCCCCCGGGACTTAAGCGCCGACACTGAAGCTTTCTTT.

The rearrangement uses TRBV5-6 and TRBJ2-7; TRBD1 matches 9 bases. Per the germline V gene, CDR1 is SGHDT and CDR2 is YYEEEE. V lost 4 bases, J lost 0 bases, and 14 bases stayed unmatched. The CDR3 is made up of 18 amino acids. DNA of the CDR3: TGTGCCAGCAGCGACCAACCTCCGGGACAGGGCATCTCCTACGAGCAGTACTTC. Its translation is CASSDQPPGQGISYEQYF.

This chain connects TRBV6-6 to TRBJ1-2; D uncertain. CDR1 is MNHNY, CDR2 SVGAGI, per germline (reference sequence). The CDR3 covers 13 residues. V shed 6 bases and J shed 0 bases, with 8 bases lying between them. CDR3 nucleotide sequence: TGTGCCAGCAGCCTAGTATCTAACTATGGCTACACCTTC. Its protein product is CASSLVSNYGYTF.

The V gene is TRBV7-9, the J gene TRBJ2-1; 13 bases are shared with TRBD2. Unmatched junction bases numbered 7, after V lost 4 bases and J lost 10 bases. The CDR3 loop spans 15 amino acids. The germline CDR1 and CDR2 sequences are SEHNR and FQNEAQ (reference sequence). The CDR3 is CASSWTSGSSGEQFF. The DNA for the CDR3 is TGTGCCAGCAGCTGGACTAGCGGGAGCTCCGGCGAGCAGTTCTTC.

The chain employs TRBV4-2 and TRBJ1-5; D perhaps matches TRBD1 (5 bases). This CDR3 has 13 residues. V lost 4 bases and J 5 bases, leaving 9 bases between the germline ends. CDR1 and CDR2 from the germline V gene are LGHNA and YNFKEQ. The CDR3 reads CASSLGGYQPQHF. CDR3 sequence (DNA): TGTGCCAGCAGCCTCGGGGGATATCAGCCCCAGCATTTT.

The chain employs TRBV5-6 and TRBJ2-2; 8 nucleotides match TRBD1. The germline gives CDR1 SGHDT, CDR2 YYEEEE. The J segment lost 2 bases and the V segment lost 4 bases, leaving 4 bases of the junction unmatched. This CDR3 region has 15 residues. The CDR3 DNA is TGTGCCAGCAGCCCCCAGGGGGCCAACACCGGGGAGCTGTTTTTT. This gives the protein CASSPQGANTGELFF.

The chain uses TRBV4-1 and TRBJ1-1; D remains unclear. Germline V lookup: CDR1 MGHRA, CDR2 YSYEKL. Trimming cost V 2 bases and J 7 bases, with 11 bases left between them. The CDR3 has 13 amino acids. The DNA of the CDR3 is TGCGCCAGCAGCCAACTTCGACATTTTGAAGCTTTCTTT. Its protein product is CASSQLRHFEAFF.

The V call is TRBV11-1, the J call TRBJ2-2, with D tentatively TRBD2 (6 bases). V dropped 7 bases and J dropped 4 bases, with 10 bases sitting between them. Germline V gene data show CDR1 as SGHAT and CDR2 as FQDESV (reference sequence). This CDR3 is built from 13 residues. The CDR3 is CASTMTSTGELFF. The CDR3 coding sequence is TGTGCCAGCACCATGACTAGCACCGGGGAGCTGTTTTTT.

This rearrangement joins TRBV5-4 to TRBJ2-1; 13 nucleotides match TRBD2. J gave up 9 bases and V 7 bases, and 7 bases lay outside the gene matches. This CDR3 region has 14 residues. Germline V gene lookup returns CDR1 SGHNT and CDR2 YYREEE (reference sequence). In nucleotides, the CDR3 is TGTGCCAGCCAGGGTCGGACTAGCGGGAGTGAGCAGTTCTTC. It translates to CASQGRTSGSEQFF.

The V and J genes are TRBV4-2 and TRBJ2-7, with TRBD1 as a possible D gene (5 bases). Germline V lookup: CDR1 LGHNA, CDR2 YNFKEQ. Trimming took 11 bases from V and 3 from J, leaving 14 bases between them. CDR3 length: 12 amino acids. The CDR3 bases are TGTGCCGCTTTGGGGCTTTACTACGAGCAGTACTTC. It specifies CAALGLYYEQYF.

This chain joins TRBV19 and TRBJ2-1, with D maybe TRBD2 (6 bases). The V end lost 5 bases, the J end lost 5 bases, and 31 bases lay between the germline ends. The germline gives CDR1 LNHDA, CDR2 SQIVND (reference sequence). The CDR3 contains 20 residues. CDR3 nucleotide sequence: TGTGCCAGTAGTGCCCGGGGGACCCACCCCGAAACCGAAATGAACAATGAGCAGTTCTTC. It specifies CASSARGTHPETEMNNEQFF.

The chain carries TRBV7-9 and TRBJ1-2; D unclear. This CDR3 comprises 13 residues. Germline V lookup: CDR1 SEHNR, CDR2 FQNEAQ (reference sequence). Trimming removed 2 bases at V and 6 bases at J, with 10 bases between. The DNA of the CDR3 is TGTGCCAGCAGCTTAATATTCGGGGATGGCTACACCTTC. As protein: CASSLIFGDGYTF. The full variable domain, rest sourced from reference TRBV7-9 and TRBJ1-2, is DTGVSQNPRHKITKRGQNVTFRCDPISEHNRLYWYRQTLGQGPEFLTYFQNEAQLEKSRLLSDRFSAERPKGSFSTLEIQRTEQGDSAMYLCASSLIFGDGYTFGSGTRLTVV.

This sequence joins TRBV6-1 and TRBJ2-7; possibly TRBD2 for D (6 bases). Per germline, CDR1 MNHNS and CDR2 SASEGT. V gave up 6 bases and J gave up 5 bases, with 17 bases separating them. This CDR3 region has 14 residues. CDR3 sequence (DNA): TGTGCCAGCAGCCCCGGGACTTCGCCTGACGAGCAGTACTTC. Amino acid sequence: CASSPGTSPDEQYF.

The chain links TRBV6-6 to TRBJ1-1, with D unclear. CDR3 length equals 11 residues. V was clipped by 6 bases and J by 7 bases, with 9 bases between them. Looked up from germline, CDR1 is MNHNY and CDR2 is SVGAGI (reference sequence). CDR3 nucleotide sequence: TGTGCCAGCAGACTACCGAGTGAAGCTTTCTTT. Its protein product is CASRLPSEAFF.

V gene TRBV7-2 combines with J gene TRBJ2-3, with 11 bases aligning to TRBD2. The CDR3 extends over 16 amino acids. The V gene's germline CDR1 is SGHTA and CDR2 FQGNSA. V lost 4 bases, J lost 2 bases, and 5 bases stayed unmatched. The CDR3 sequence: CASSSGLAGYTDTQYF. DNA for the CDR3: TGTGCCAGCAGCTCAGGACTAGCGGGTTACACAGATACGCAGTATTTT.

J is TRBJ2-3 and V is TRBV2; 8 nucleotides match TRBD2. Germline V CDR1 and CDR2: SNHLY, FYNNEI. Trimming cost V 9 bases and J 11 bases; bases outside gene matches: 4. The CDR3 covers 10 residues. Here the CDR3 reads CARRGGGQYF. CDR3 in DNA: TGTGCCAGACGGGGGGGCGGGCAGTATTTT.

The chain recombines TRBV7-9 with TRBJ2-7; tentatively, D is TRBD1 (5 bases). V was pared by 3 bases and J by 6 bases, with 12 bases between. The CDR3 consists of 13 residues. Looked up from germline, CDR1 is SEHNR and CDR2 is FQNEAQ (reference sequence). The CDR3 DNA reads TGTGCCAGCAGCTTGGGGCATCCGTCCGAGCAGTACTTC. Protein: CASSLGHPSEQYF.